This entry concerns a single T cell receptor beta chain. There is no known antigen for this receptor. No base-level quality is on record; no much larger clone is a single base apart. These data come from a study of control samples from healthy donors and cancer patients (dated by TCRdb to 2020 to 2022). The CDR3 sequence holds 16 residues, the cysteine and phenylalanine included. Kept here is only the CDR3 DNA, which spans 48 bases and is read in frame from base 1. Trimming leaves V shorter by 3 bases and J shorter by 8 bases, with the junction holding 10 bases beyond the gene matches. CDR1 and CDR2 are read off the germline V gene as LGHNA and YSLEER. The library was built by means of the immunoSEQ multiplex PCR assay. This immuneACCESS table, as held by TCRdb, lists in-frame sequences with V and J called but not all clones. Of the missing ones, under half trace to an unresolved V gene in checked studies; the others have no known cause. For this sample the table gives 110,000 to 150,000 clones, of which around 94% were detected only once. The ten biggest clones cover around 14% of the sample.

The sequence was collected from a man aged 35 to 55 in good health. The chain employs TRBV4-3 and TRBJ1-2, and 12 bases in between align with TRBD1. What was sequenced was blood. The nucleotide sequence is TGCGCCAGCAGCCATGGGCCGGGACAGGGGGCGCTGGGCTACACCTTC. This encodes CASSHGPGQGALGYTF.